This entry describes one TCR beta chain. Which antigen it targets is not known. The germline V gene (reference sequence) supplies CDR1 LNHDA and CDR2 SQIVND. The CDR3 runs 15 amino acids, cysteine and phenylalanine included. The record lacks a DNA sequence. These data are taken from a study of T cell clusters in autoimmune cytopenias (dated by TCRdb to between 2019 and 2020). General notes on the study: Among healthy donor controls, the mean age was roughly 56 years, the median age was 59 years, and 22 of 43 were female. A median TRB sequencing depth of 51,575 reads per sample was reached, and a median of about 2,000 distinct TRB clonotypes per sample was obtained. TRB and IGH repertoires from peripheral blood were sequenced in autoimmune cytopenia patients at active disease and during treatment follow-up, with healthy, CLL and autoimmune hepatitis controls included alongside. The goal of the study was to find out whether patients with autoimmune cytopenia have a disease-specific immune repertoire signature that could be used as a blood-based biomarker. For primary cytopenia, the controls were some 25 age-matched healthy donors, and for secondary cytopenia, the controls were around 15 age-matched CLL patients. Autoimmune hepatitis repertoires were compared against 23 age- and sex-matched healthy donors. General conclusions and limits of the study: TRB repertoire shifts, with less even repertoires observed in secondary cytopenia and CLL, were mostly attributed to lymphoma bias rather than autoimmunity. The cluster-lack signature was not seen for secondary cytopenia versus CLL, apparently masked by the dominant lymphoma-associated repertoire. The T cell clusters were only ever defined in silico, so experimental validation of their functional role was still needed. GLIPH results suggested that primary autoimmune cytopenia patients were missing physiological T cell clusters, with 51 clusters found only in healthy donors compared with approximately 16 found only in patients. Almost three-fold more exclusive TRB clusters were observed in healthy donors than in active autoimmune hepatitis patients, consistent with an autoimmunity-wide signature.

Per sample, about 250 ng of peripheral blood genomic DNA, approximately 38,000 genome equivalents, was used for TRB amplification. Multiplex PCR with a touch-down protocol amplified TRB rearrangements, with the TRB-A and TRB-B primer pools combined in a single tube. Illumina adapters and sample indices were added to the amplicons through two consecutive PCR reactions performed with Phusion HS II polymerase. The amplicons were purified from gel with the NucleoSpin Gel and PCR Clean-up kit, after which the amplicons were quantified by Qubit and checked for quality on an Agilent 2100 Bioanalyzer. Sequencing of the libraries was done on an Illumina MiSeq with 600-cycle, single-indexed, paired-end runs. On the authors' methods: TRB reads were aligned and assembled with MiXCR version 2.1.12 using the default MiXCR reference library. A clone was defined by each unique CDR3 nucleotide sequence, and analysis was restricted to productive sequences with at least two reads. Repertoire diversity was assessed by alpha-parameterized diversity profiles (alpha 0 to 5), including Shannon (alpha 1) and Simpson (alpha 2) indices, computed with an R script. Combinatorial TRB VJ usage was computed with the tcR package and compared between cohorts by principal component analysis with ade4. TCRbeta CDR3s were clustered with GLIPH on cohort pairs matched by age and read depth, and cluster frequencies were compared by Wilcoxon test. TCRdb reprocessed the reads and lists each CDR3 protein sequence as a single entry, with no DNA. The V and J calls here are based on TCRdb, not the publication. The table held for this sample gives 5,500 to 8,000 distinct CDR3 sequences. In total, the top ten clones hold 9.9% of the sample.

The same sample was also used in a study of T cell repertoires in aging, cancer and after chemotherapy. Reported in the second study: The donors fell into six age groups ranging from 30 or younger to 70 or older, and each group had at least three individuals. Control TCR repertoires from healthy donors were recorded across several months to years, and re-sampling revealed clear clonal overlap. Roughly 9.6 million TCR reads were contained in the full dataset. Untreated patients with hematological or solid cancers showed significantly lower blood TCR diversity and higher clonality than age-matched healthy donors. Declining TCR diversity with age in healthy donors was mainly explained by loss of richness; in cancer patients, loss of evenness also contributed. In both cancer cohorts, the median generation probability rose over the chemotherapy interval, which suggests that the repertoire was reconstituted through rebound thymic output. According to the authors, the repertoire data do not allow conclusions to be drawn about immunological memory after chemotherapy. The study profiled peripheral blood TCR beta repertoires from healthy donors and cancer patients to examine immunoaging and T cell reconstitution after chemotherapy. Alongside 95 healthy donors serving as a reference group, the cohort included approximately 220 cancer patients, of whom some 94 had hematological cancers and some 130 had solid cancers. TRB sequences were processed with MiXCR versions 2.12 and 3.0.5. The repertoire metrics were Shannon diversity, evenness, clonality (calculated as one minus evenness), and diversity profiles parameterized by alpha from 0 to 5. Generation probabilities of clones in paired pre- and post-chemotherapy samples were computed with the IGoR algorithm.

The V and J genes are TRBV19 and TRBJ1-2; there is no DNA to check the TCRdb D call of TRBD1. The sequenced sample was peripheral blood. The receptor was derived from a human donor in good health. The CDR3 reads as follows: CASSIGETGVSGYTF.